A single count supports the clone carrying this T cell receptor (beta chain). The sample is drawn from a study of blood T cell repertoires in COVID-19. Study at large: Acute-phase and convalescent COVID-19 samples originated in the United States, Italy and Spain.

Trimming pared 10 bases from V and 2 bases from J, leaving 14 bases between. The germline gives CDR1 KGHSH, CDR2 LQKENI. The CDR3 runs 13 residues. In the authors' workflow: Scientists estimated how many nucleated cells there were by amplifying reference gene primers. Sequencing used immunoSEQ multiplex PCR; TCRdb keeps in-frame clones, though not all of them. V and J calls and clone size come straight from that table; D and trimming were deduced from the DNA. The sample records roughly 250,000 clones, about nine tenths being singletons. The chain links TRBV18 to TRBJ1-1, with D possibly matching TRBD1 (5 bases). Sequenced material: peripheral blood. This clonotype originated in a man aged 60 to 69 who had recovered from COVID-19. The CDR3 region has the DNA TGTGCCACCCGGCGGGGGGGAAACACTGAAGCTTTCTTT. It translates to CATRRGGNTEAFF.